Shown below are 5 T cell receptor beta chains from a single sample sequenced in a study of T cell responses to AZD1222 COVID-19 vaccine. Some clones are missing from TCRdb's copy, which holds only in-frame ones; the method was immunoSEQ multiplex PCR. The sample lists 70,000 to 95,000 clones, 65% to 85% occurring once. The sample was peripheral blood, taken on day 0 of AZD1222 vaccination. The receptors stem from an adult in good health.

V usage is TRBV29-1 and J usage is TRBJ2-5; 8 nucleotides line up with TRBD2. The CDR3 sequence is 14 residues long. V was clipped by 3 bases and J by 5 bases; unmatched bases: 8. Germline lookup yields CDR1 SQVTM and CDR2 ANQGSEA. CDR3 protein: CSVEPAGAWETQYF. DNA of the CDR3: TGCAGCGTTGAGCCAGCGGGAGCATGGGAGACCCAGTACTTC.

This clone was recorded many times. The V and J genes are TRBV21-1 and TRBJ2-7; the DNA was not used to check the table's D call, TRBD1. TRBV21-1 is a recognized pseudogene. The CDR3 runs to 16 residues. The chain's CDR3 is CASSTLQGPYSYEQYF. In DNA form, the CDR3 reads TGTGCCAGCAGCACCCTACAGGGCCCCTACTCCTACGAGCAGTACTTC.

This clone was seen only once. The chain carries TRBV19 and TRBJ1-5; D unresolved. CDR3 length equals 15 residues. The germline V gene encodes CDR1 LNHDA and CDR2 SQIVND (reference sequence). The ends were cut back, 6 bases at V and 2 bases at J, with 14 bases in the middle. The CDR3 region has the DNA TGTGCCAGTAGCAGGACCCACCGCGGCAATCAGCCCCAGCATTTT. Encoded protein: CASSRTHRGNQPQHF.

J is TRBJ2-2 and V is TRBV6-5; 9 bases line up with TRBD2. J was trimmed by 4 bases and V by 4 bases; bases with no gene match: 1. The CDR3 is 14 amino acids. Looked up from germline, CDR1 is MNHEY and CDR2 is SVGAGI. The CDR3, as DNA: TGTGCCAGCAGTTCGGGACTAGCCACCGGGGAGCTGTTTTTT. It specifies CASSSGLATGELFF.

CDR3: CASSLGTGELFF. CDR3 bases: TGTGCCAGCAGCTTAGGCACCGGGGAGCTGTTTTTT. V gene TRBV7-9 combines with J gene TRBJ2-2; no reliable D call. Between the trimmed V and J ends, which lost 1 base and 4 bases, there was a span of 1 base. From germline, CDR1 is SEHNR and CDR2 FQNEAQ (reference sequence). This CDR3 is built from 12 residues.